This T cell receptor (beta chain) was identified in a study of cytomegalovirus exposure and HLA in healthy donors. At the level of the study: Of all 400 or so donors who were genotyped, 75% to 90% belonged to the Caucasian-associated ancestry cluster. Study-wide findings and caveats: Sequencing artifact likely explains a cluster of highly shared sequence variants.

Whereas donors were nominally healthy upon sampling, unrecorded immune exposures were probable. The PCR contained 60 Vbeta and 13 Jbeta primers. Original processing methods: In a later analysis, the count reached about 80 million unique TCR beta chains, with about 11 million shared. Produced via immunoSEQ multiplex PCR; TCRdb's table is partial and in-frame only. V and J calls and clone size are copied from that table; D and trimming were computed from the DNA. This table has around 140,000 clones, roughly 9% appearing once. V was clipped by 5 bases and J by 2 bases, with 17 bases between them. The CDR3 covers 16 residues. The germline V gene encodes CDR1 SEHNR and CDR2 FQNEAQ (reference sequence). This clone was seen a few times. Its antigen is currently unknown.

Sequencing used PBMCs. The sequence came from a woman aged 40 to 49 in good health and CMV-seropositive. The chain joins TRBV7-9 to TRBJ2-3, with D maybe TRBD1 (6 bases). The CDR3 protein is CASSPQGRVATDTQYF. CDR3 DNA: TGTGCCAGCAGCCCCCAGGGGCGAGTAGCCACAGATACGCAGTATTTT.